This entry lists 31 T cell receptor beta chains sequenced from one sample in a study of T cell responses to AZD1222 COVID-19 vaccine. TCRdb keeps only in-frame clones here, not all; method: immunoSEQ multiplex PCR. The sample has under 200,000 clones; approximately 87% are singletons. This specimen was peripheral blood, taken 28 days after the second AZD1222 dose. These TCRs come from an adult who received the AZD1222 COVID-19 vaccine.

J is TRBJ1-2 and V is TRBV6-5, with D uncertain. From germline, CDR1 is MNHEY and CDR2 SVGAGI. V lost 2 bases and J lost 8, with 9 bases in between. The CDR3 sequence is 12 residues long. The CDR3 is CASSYPEGGYTF. CDR3 sequence (DNA): TGTGCCAGCAGTTACCCAGAAGGGGGCTACACCTTC.

The chain couples TRBV5-4 to TRBJ1-1; 8 bases map to TRBD1. The CDR3 has 14 amino acids. Germline CDR1 is SGHNT and CDR2 is YYREEE (reference sequence). V dropped 4 bases and J dropped 0; count of bases not matched to a gene: 2. As DNA, the CDR3 is TGTGCCAGCAGCCCAGGGGGCATGAACACTGAAGCTTTCTTT. It yields the protein CASSPGGMNTEAFF.

The chain employs TRBV5-1 and TRBJ1-1; D is undetermined. Germline V gene lookup returns CDR1 SGHRS and CDR2 YFSETQ. This CDR3 is built from 14 residues. The V gene lost 4 bases and the J gene lost 11 bases, with 21 bases spanning the gap. DNA of the CDR3: TGCGCCAGCAGCCCCGTACAATCCCTAGGGCTGGCTTTCTTT. Translated, it gives CASSPVQSLGLAFF.

This chain connects TRBV20-1 to TRBJ2-2; D might be TRBD1 (6 bases). The germline gives CDR1 DFQATT, CDR2 SNEGSKA (reference sequence). The CDR3 loop spans 14 amino acids. The V end lost 3 bases, the J end lost 5 bases, and 13 bases lay between the germline ends. The CDR3 region has the DNA TGCAGTGCTAGTACATCGCAGGGGACCGGGGAGCTGTTTTTT. Protein sequence: CSASTSQGTGELFF.

This chain's CDR3 is CSASKPSGASDTQYF. CDR3 bases: TGCAGTGCTAGTAAGCCTAGCGGGGCATCAGATACGCAGTATTTT. The chain has TRBV20-1 and TRBJ2-3, with 9 positions matching TRBD2. The ends lost 3 bases at V and 4 bases at J; junction bases unmatched: 8. The CDR3 length is 15 residues. The germline V gene encodes CDR1 DFQATT and CDR2 SNEGSKA (reference sequence).

The chain links TRBV5-8 to TRBJ1-6, with 7 bases that match TRBD1. The CDR3 runs 15 residues. J gave up 6 bases and V 5 bases, and 8 bases lay outside the gene matches. CDR1 SGHTS and CDR2 YDEGEE come from the germline V gene. The DNA for the CDR3 is TGTGCCAGCAGATACTGGGACAGACGTAATTCACCCCTCCACTTT. Translating it yields CASRYWDRRNSPLHF.

V and J are TRBV4-3 and TRBJ1-2, with 7 bases aligning to TRBD1. The CDR3 has 16 amino acids. The V gene's germline CDR1 is LGHNA and CDR2 YSLEER. After removal of 2 bases from V and 0 bases from J, the junction contained 6 bases not matched to a gene. The CDR3 coding sequence is TGCGCCAGCAGCCAAAACCCGGGACAGTCTAACTATGGCTACACCTTC. Translating gives CASSQNPGQSNYGYTF.

The V gene is TRBV3-1 (or the pseudogene TRBV3-2), the J gene TRBJ1-2; D uncertain. Trimming removed 0 bases from V and 8 bases from J, with 10 bases in between. CDR3 size: 13 residues. Per germline, CDR1 LGHDT and CDR2 YNNKEL (reference sequence). The CDR3 DNA reads as TGTGCCAGCAGCCAAGATCGGAGGACCGGCTACACCTTC. Translating it yields CASSQDRRTGYTF.

V usage is TRBV2 and J usage is TRBJ1-4; TRBD1 agrees at 7 bases. The J segment lost 7 bases and the V segment lost 11 bases, leaving 10 bases of the junction unmatched. Germline V gives CDR1 SNHLY, CDR2 FYNNEI. The CDR3 runs 13 residues. The DNA of the CDR3 is TGTGCCGGAAGACAGGGCGTCGGTGAAAAACTGTTTTTT. Translated: CAGRQGVGEKLFF.

Comments on this clone: Within the sample, other DNA sequences also encode this same CDR3. J is TRBJ2-5 and V is TRBV10-3; 13 bases align to TRBD2. The CDR3 is 16 amino acids. Germline lookup yields CDR1 ENHRY and CDR2 SYGVKD. The J segment lost 2 bases and the V segment lost 0 bases, leaving 0 bases of the junction unmatched. CDR3 in amino acids: CAISESTSGGQETQYF. CDR3 DNA sequence: TGTGCCATCAGTGAGTCGACTAGCGGGGGGCAAGAGACCCAGTACTTC.

V usage is TRBV9 and J usage is TRBJ1-1; D not certain. V was cut by 4 bases and J by 1 base, with 8 bases left in between. The germline V gene encodes CDR1 SGDLS and CDR2 YYNGEE. This CDR3 region has 13 residues. The CDR3 DNA reads as TGTGCCAGCAGCTCACGACAGAACACTGAAGCTTTCTTT. It specifies CASSSRQNTEAFF.

CDR3 in DNA: TGTGCCAGCTCACCCGACAGGGGGCGCTCCTACGAGCAGTACTTC. Its translation is CASSPDRGRSYEQYF. The gene calls are TRBV18 and TRBJ2-7; TRBD1 matches 10 bases. CDR3 size: 15 residues. Trimming removed 3 bases from V and 0 bases from J; junction bases left unmatched: 2. Germline CDR1 is KGHSH and CDR2 is LQKENI.

The chain has TRBV7-9 and TRBJ2-3; 9 positions match TRBD2. The CDR3 has 17 residues. V was clipped by 0 bases and J by 0 bases; unmatched bases: 4. Germline CDR1 is SEHNR and CDR2 is FQNEAQ (reference sequence). The CDR3 coding sequence is TGTGCCAGCAGCTTAGCGGGACTAGCATTCAGCACAGATACGCAGTATTTT. Translation gives CASSLAGLAFSTDTQYF.

This clone was detected only a few times. The rearrangement links TRBV2 to TRBJ1-2, with D maybe TRBD1 (5 bases). The germline V gene encodes CDR1 SNHLY and CDR2 FYNNEI. The CDR3 consists of 13 residues. The V end was cut by 6 bases, the J end by 8 bases, with 16 bases between. The CDR3 spells CASRSETAEGYTF. In DNA form, the CDR3 reads TGTGCCAGCAGGTCTGAGACAGCTGAGGGCTACACCTTC.

In DNA form, the CDR3 reads TGTGCCAGCTCACCAATAAGCGGCAGAGACGAGCAGTACTTC. Translating gives CASSPISGRDEQYF. The rearrangement joins TRBV18 to TRBJ2-7, with D perhaps matching TRBD2 (5 bases). Germline values: CDR1 KGHSH, CDR2 LQKENI. V gave up 2 bases and J gave up 5 bases, with 13 bases separating them. The CDR3 has 14 amino acids.

The V call is TRBV14, the J call TRBJ2-3; 9 positions match TRBD1. Trimming cost V 4 bases and J 3 bases; bases outside gene matches: 2. CDR1 is SGHDN and CDR2 is FVKESK in the germline V gene. The CDR3 spans 14 residues. The CDR3 here is CASSRQGGTDTQYF. In DNA form, the CDR3 reads TGTGCCAGCAGCCGACAGGGGGGGACAGATACGCAGTATTTT.

The genes are TRBV12-3 or TRBV12-4 and TRBJ1-1; D unresolved. The CDR3 length is 13 residues. V shed 8 bases and J shed 1 base, with 11 bases lying between them. Here the CDR3 DNA reads TGTGCCAGCCACCGTGAAAGGAACACTGAAGCTTTCTTT. This sequence encodes CASHRERNTEAFF.

This chain links TRBV30 with TRBJ2-1, with a weak D call TRBD1 (6 bases). V lost 1 base and J lost 8, with 24 bases in between. The germline gives CDR1 GTSNPN, CDR2 SVGIG (reference sequence). The length of the CDR3 is 17 residues. The CDR3 here is CAWSDPPGQKYRDEQFF. The CDR3 nucleotides are TGTGCCTGGAGTGACCCCCCGGGGCAGAAATACAGGGATGAGCAGTTCTTC.

The rearrangement links TRBV7-9 to TRBJ2-2, with unresolved D. CDR1 and CDR2 from the germline V gene are SEHNR and FQNEAQ (reference sequence). V was trimmed by 0 bases and J by 0 bases, leaving 5 bases between them. The CDR3 length is 15 residues. As DNA, the CDR3 is TGTGCCAGCAGCTTAGCCCGGGCGAACACCGGGGAGCTGTTTTTT. This encodes CASSLARANTGELFF. The whole variable domain, filled in from reference TRBV7-9 and TRBJ2-2, reads DTGVSQNPRHKITKRGQNVTFRCDPISEHNRLYWYRQTLGQGPEFLTYFQNEAQLEKSRLLSDRFSAERPKGSFSTLEIQRTEQGDSAMYLCASSLARANTGELFFGEGSRLTVL.

The chain is built from TRBV30 and TRBJ1-4; 9 positions agree with TRBD1. CDR1 is GTSNPN and CDR2 is SVGIG in the germline V gene (reference sequence). Germline trimming cut 1 base from V and 8 bases from J; bases unmatched to any gene: 8. This CDR3 contains 15 residues. The DNA of the CDR3 is TGTGCCTGGAGTGACATGGGACAGGGTGACGAAAAACTGTTTTTT. Protein: CAWSDMGQGDEKLFF.

The chain has TRBV3-1 (or the pseudogene TRBV3-2) and TRBJ1-6; D uncertain. V dropped 5 bases and J dropped 8 bases, with 10 bases sitting between them. CDR1 and CDR2 (germline): LGHDT, YNNKEL (reference sequence). The CDR3 runs 13 residues. CDR3 residues: CASSGSSYSPLHF. The DNA of the CDR3 is TGTGCCAGCAGCGGTAGTTCCTATTCACCCCTCCACTTT.

The chain links TRBV30 to TRBJ2-7; a possible D gene is TRBD2 (7 bases). The CDR3 sequence is 14 residues long. V was trimmed by 8 bases and J by 4 bases, leaving 21 bases between them. Germline V CDR1 and CDR2: GTSNPN, SVGIG (reference sequence). As DNA, the CDR3 is TGTGCCGGATTGGGGGGGGCTGTTGTGTACGAGCAGTACTTC. Translating it yields CAGLGGAVVYEQYF.

This chain connects TRBV3-1 (or the pseudogene TRBV3-2) to TRBJ2-5, with D possibly matching TRBD2 (6 bases). The V gene lost 1 base and the J gene lost 7 bases, with 16 bases spanning the gap. This CDR3 is 15 amino acids long. CDR1 and CDR2 (germline): LGHDT, YNNKEL (reference sequence). CDR3 protein: CASSQATGVVGTQYF. The CDR3 DNA reads as TGTGCCAGCAGCCAAGCAACGGGGGTGGTTGGGACCCAGTACTTC.

The rearrangement joins TRBV12-3 or TRBV12-4 to TRBJ2-7; tentatively, D is TRBD2 (6 bases). The length of the CDR3 is 11 residues. Between the trimmed V and J ends, which lost 4 bases and 6 bases, there was a span of 7 bases. Here the CDR3 DNA reads TGTGCCAGCAGTTGGGGAGGCGAGCAGTACTTC. It yields the protein CASSWGGEQYF.

This clone was counted a single time. V usage is TRBV3-1 (or the pseudogene TRBV3-2) and J usage is TRBJ1-3; D gene ambiguous. The CDR3 consists of 15 residues. Germline V gene lookup returns CDR1 LGHDT and CDR2 YNNKEL (reference sequence). Trimming took off 5 bases at V and 1 base at J, with 12 bases between the two ends. CDR3: CASSSDFPSGNTIYF. The CDR3 DNA reads as TGTGCCAGCAGCTCGGACTTTCCGTCTGGAAACACCATATATTTT.

V is TRBV11-3 and J is TRBJ2-3; TRBD1 aligns across 7 bases. Germline CDR1 reads SGHNT; CDR2 reads YENEEA. The length of the CDR3 is 17 residues. Losses at the gene ends were 5 bases for V and 2 bases for J; bases not matched to a gene: 13. The CDR3 DNA sequence: TGTGCCAGCAGCGAGGGCCGGGACAGTTTCTACACAGATACGCAGTATTTT. Encoded protein: CASSEGRDSFYTDTQYF.

The V call is TRBV30, the J call TRBJ2-7; no definite D call. This CDR3 region has 11 residues. Trimming removed 5 bases at V and 4 bases at J, with 9 bases between. CDR1 and CDR2 (germline): GTSNPN, SVGIG (reference sequence). Here the CDR3 DNA reads TGTGCCTGGGCGGTGGCTTACGAGCAGTACTTC. This gives the protein CAWAVAYEQYF.

The V gene is TRBV5-6, the J gene TRBJ1-2; D is possibly TRBD1 (5 bases). This CDR3 spans 14 amino acids. The ends were cut back, 2 bases at V and 0 bases at J, with 8 bases in the middle. Germline V gene lookup returns CDR1 SGHDT and CDR2 YYEEEE. The CDR3 region has the DNA TGTGCCAGCAGCTTTCCAGGGCCTAACTATGGCTACACCTTC. Its translation is CASSFPGPNYGYTF.

The sample holds one count of this clone. The V gene is TRBV27, the J gene TRBJ1-6, with TRBD1 matching 9 bases. Germline V gives CDR1 MNHEY, CDR2 SMNVEV (reference sequence). The CDR3 length is 13 residues. V trimming: 4 bases; J trimming: 11 bases; junction bases outside the gene matches: 3. Here the CDR3 DNA reads TGTGCCAGCAGTTCCGGACAGGGGCCACCCCTCCACTTT. Protein product: CASSSGQGPPLHF.

The V call is TRBV10-1, the J call TRBJ1-2; unclear D gene. The CDR3 loop spans 13 amino acids. Trimming took off 3 bases at V and 3 bases at J, with 8 bases between the two ends. Per the germline V gene, CDR1 is WNHNN and CDR2 is SYGVQD (reference sequence). CDR3 sequence reads: CASSESGYYGYTF. CDR3 DNA sequence: TGCGCCAGCAGTGAATCTGGGTACTATGGCTACACCTTC.

The chain recombines TRBV21-1 with TRBJ1-2; the table's D gene call, TRBD1, was not cross checked with the DNA. TRBV21-1 is flagged as a pseudogene. The CDR3 extends over 14 amino acids. The CDR3 here is CASSKWQGAYGYTF. CDR3 DNA: TGTGCCAGCAGCAAATGGCAGGGGGCGTATGGCTACACCTTC.